Shown below are 3 T cell receptor beta chains from a single sample sequenced in a study of beta chain features in type 1 diabetes. Expressed TCRB transcripts got sequenced, as all isolated RNA was reverse transcribed. The repertoire was sequenced with immunoSEQ multiplex PCR; TCRdb's copy has only in-frame clones and lacks some. The sample contains almost 250,000 clones, 14% of which appear only once. Source material: naive CD4+ T cells from blood. The receptor source for this set is a middle-aged woman in good health.

Only a few counts were recorded for this clone. The genes are TRBV5-4 and TRBJ1-2, with 8 bases that match TRBD1. The CDR3 totals 16 residues. Germline V CDR1 and CDR2: SGHNT, YYREEE (reference sequence). V shed 3 bases, J shed 8 bases, and the junction held 15 bases outside the gene matches. The CDR3: CASSSSTGQGALGYTF. The CDR3 DNA sequence: TGTGCCAGCAGCTCTTCCACCGGACAGGGCGCTCTGGGCTACACCTTC.

This clone was observed a few times. The chain recombines TRBV19 with TRBJ2-3; 10 bases align to TRBD2. Germline CDR1 LNHDA, CDR2 SQIVND (reference sequence). Unmatched junction bases numbered 9, after V lost 5 bases and J lost 4 bases. CDR3 length equals 16 residues. DNA for the CDR3: TGTGCCAGTAGTCCAGAAGGACTAGCGGTAGCAGATACGCAGTATTTT. Amino acid sequence: CASSPEGLAVADTQYF.

This clone has a handful of counts. This rearrangement joins TRBV27 to TRBJ1-2; 7 positions match TRBD1. There are 15 residues in the CDR3. Trimming at V came to 6 bases and at J to 5 bases, leaving 12 bases not matched to a gene. Germline V gene sequence: CDR1 MNHEY, CDR2 SMNVEV (reference sequence). CDR3 residues: CASRSTGAPGYGYTF. The CDR3 DNA follows: TGTGCCAGCAGGTCAACAGGGGCCCCTGGGTATGGCTACACCTTC.